One sample yielded the 10 T cell receptor beta chains listed below, sequenced in a study of T cell responses to AZD1222 COVID-19 vaccine. Clones were read by immunoSEQ multiplex PCR, and TCRdb kept only the in-frame ones, dropping some. The sample shows 200,000 to 250,000 clones, about 92% of them seen only once. Sequences were derived from peripheral blood, sampled on day 0 of MenACWY control vaccination. These receptors all stem from an adult in good health.

The J gene is TRBJ2-2, the V gene TRBV28; possible D gene TRBD2, 6 bases. The CDR3 sequence is 13 residues long. Germline CDR1 reads MDHEN; CDR2 reads SYDVKM. V lost 3 bases and J 4 bases, leaving 6 bases between the germline ends. The CDR3 nucleotides read TGTGCCAGCAGTTTGGGGGGCACCGGGGAGCTGTTTTTT. This gives the protein CASSLGGTGELFF.

This clone was detected once. The J gene is TRBJ1-2, the V gene TRBV9, with no clear D. Germline V gene lookup returns CDR1 SGDLS and CDR2 YYNGEE. V lost 0 bases to trimming and J lost 4 bases, with 13 bases between them. The CDR3 runs 15 residues. The CDR3 DNA follows: TGTGCCAGCAGCGTAGGGGAGGGATCGCGCTATGGCTACACCTTC. Protein product: CASSVGEGSRYGYTF.

The DNA for the CDR3 is TGTGCCAGCAGCCCCCGTAGTCGGGGCCGATCCTACAATGAGCAGTTCTTC. Protein sequence: CASSPRSRGRSYNEQFF. The rearrangement joins TRBV9 to TRBJ2-1; D may be TRBD1 or TRBD2 (5 bases each). With 4 bases removed from V and 1 base from J, the gap between germline ends came to 18 bases. The germline CDR1 and CDR2 sequences are SGDLS and YYNGEE. The CDR3 is 17 amino acids.

The chain uses TRBV5-6 and TRBJ1-5; a possible D gene is TRBD1 (5 bases). CDR3 size: 15 residues. The V gene lost 4 bases and the J gene lost 6 bases, with 17 bases spanning the gap. Germline CDR1 reads SGHDT; CDR2 reads YYEEEE. This CDR3 is CASSLGTMGGQPQHF. The CDR3 nucleotides are TGTGCCAGCAGCCTGGGGACCATGGGTGGTCAGCCCCAGCATTTT.

The gene calls are TRBV5-1 and TRBJ2-3; D possibly corresponds to TRBD1 (5 bases). The CDR3 is 14 residues long. CDR1 is SGHRS and CDR2 is YFSETQ in the germline V gene. V lost 0 bases, J lost 4 bases, and 9 bases lay in between. CDR3 sequence reads: CASSLGQWPDTQYF. The CDR3 DNA is TGCGCCAGCAGCTTGGGACAGTGGCCAGATACGCAGTATTTT. Drawing the rest from reference TRBV5-1 and TRBJ2-3, the complete variable domain is KAGVTQTPRYLIKTRGQQVTLSCSPISGHRSVSWYQQTPGQGLQFLFEYFSETQRNKGNFPGRFSGRQFSNSRSEMNVSTLELGDSALYLCASSLGQWPDTQYFGPGTRLTVL.

V gene TRBV11-2 combines with J gene TRBJ1-2; D remains unclear. V was shortened by 1 base and J by 3 bases, with 12 bases between the two germline ends. The germline gives CDR1 SGHAT, CDR2 FQNNGV. The CDR3 sequence is 15 residues long. CDR3 loop: CASSLGIGQDYGYTF. The CDR3 DNA reads TGTGCCAGCAGCTTAGGCATCGGCCAGGACTATGGCTACACCTTC. The whole variable domain, remainder taken from reference TRBV11-2 and TRBJ1-2, is EAGVAQSPRYKIIEKRQSVAFWCNPISGHATLYWYQQILGQGPKLLIQFQNNGVVDDSQLPKDRFSAERLKGVDSTLKIQPAKLEDSAVYLCASSLGIGQDYGYTFGSGTRLTVV.

The chain joins TRBV27 to TRBJ1-1; D perhaps matches TRBD1 (5 bases). The germline V gene has CDR1 MNHEY and CDR2 SMNVEV (reference sequence). V shed 5 bases and J shed 5 bases, with 18 bases lying between them. This CDR3 region has 15 residues. The CDR3 protein is CASSPSGAPGTEAFF. For the CDR3, the DNA is TGTGCCAGCAGTCCCAGCGGGGCGCCAGGGACTGAAGCTTTCTTT.

The chain combines TRBV11-2 with TRBJ1-1, with D unresolved. Trimming left V 1 base short and J 1 base short, with 7 bases between. CDR3 length: 14 amino acids. Germline CDR1 reads SGHAT; CDR2 reads FQNNGV. CDR3 sequence (DNA): TGTGCCAGCAGCTTAGGATGGGGGAACACTGAAGCTTTCTTT. Protein sequence: CASSLGWGNTEAFF.

The chain uses TRBV5-1 and TRBJ1-2; D gene ambiguous. CDR3 length equals 13 residues. Trimming pared 0 bases from V and 6 bases from J, leaving 9 bases between. From germline, CDR1 is SGHRS and CDR2 YFSETQ. The CDR3 sequence: CASSLATDNGYTF. In DNA, the CDR3 is TGCGCCAGCAGCTTGGCCACTGATAATGGCTACACCTTC.

The chain joins TRBV5-1 to TRBJ2-3; possible D gene TRBD1, 5 bases. The CDR3 covers 13 residues. CDR1 is SGHRS, CDR2 YFSETQ, per germline. V was shortened by 4 bases and J by 5 bases, with 11 bases between the two germline ends. The DNA of the CDR3 is TGCGCCAGCAGCCCGACCAGGGTAGATACGCAGTATTTT. This translates into CASSPTRVDTQYF.